The 11 T cell receptor beta chains below all came from one sample that was sequenced in a study of OX40 agonist ivuxolimab in advanced cancers. Assay used: immunoSEQ multiplex PCR; TCRdb lists only in-frame clones, some missing. The repertoire holds 42,000 or so clones, with more than 80% as singletons. Sample: CD4+ or CD8+ T cells sorted from blood, taken in a trial of the OX40 agonist ivuxolimab. These receptors came from an adult with an advanced solid tumor such as melanoma, head and neck, liver or kidney cancer.

The chain joins TRBV6-6 to TRBJ1-3; tentative D call: TRBD1 (6 bases). The germline V gene encodes CDR1 MNHNY and CDR2 SVGAGI (reference sequence). V was pared by 6 bases and J by 0 bases, with 9 bases between. This CDR3 is built from 14 residues. CDR3 DNA sequence: TGTGCCAGCAGCCTACAGGGCTCTGGAAACACCATATATTTT. Its protein is CASSLQGSGNTIYF.

The chain is built from TRBV5-6 and TRBJ1-1, with D possibly being TRBD1 (6 bases). The V end lost 4 bases, the J end lost 4 bases, and 17 bases lay between the germline ends. The CDR3 has 15 amino acids. Germline CDR1 reads SGHDT; CDR2 reads YYEEEE. As DNA, the CDR3 is TGTGCCAGCAGCCCGGACCCAGGGGAGGGCACTGAAGCTTTCTTT. Translating it yields CASSPDPGEGTEAFF. The complete variable domain, with remaining parts taken from reference TRBV5-6 and TRBJ1-1, reads DAGVTQSPTHLIKTRGQQVTLRCSPKSGHDTVSWYQQALGQGPQFIFQYYEEEERQRGNFPDRFSGHQFPNYSSELNVNALLLGDSALYLCASSPDPGEGTEAFFGQGTRLTVV.

The chain carries TRBV5-8 and TRBJ1-2; the D gene is possibly TRBD1 (5 bases). The CDR3 extends over 16 amino acids. V lost 2 bases to trimming and J lost 3 bases, with 17 bases between them. Germline-derived CDR1 and CDR2 are SGHTS and YDEGEE. For the CDR3, the DNA is TGTGCCAGCAGCTTAGACAGCACAGACTCCTACTATGGCTACACCTTC. Protein sequence: CASSLDSTDSYYGYTF. The variable domain in full, completed from reference TRBV5-8 and TRBJ1-2, reads EAGVTQSPTHLIKTRGQQATLRCSPISGHTSVYWYQQALGLGLQFLLWYDEGEERNRGNFPPRFSGRQFPNYSSELNVNALELEDSALYLCASSLDSTDSYYGYTFGSGTRLTVV.

This clone was counted a few times. J is TRBJ2-5 and V is TRBV21-1; the table's TRBD1 call for D was not verified on the DNA. TRBV21-1 is flagged as a pseudogene. The CDR3 is made up of 12 amino acids. The CDR3 region has the DNA TGTGCCAGCAGCAAGGCCAGAGAGACCCAGTACTTC. Amino acids: CASSKARETQYF.

This clone was observed a handful of times. V is TRBV27 and J is TRBJ1-5; D ambiguous. Trimming cost V 2 bases and J 7 bases, with 18 bases left between them. Looked up from germline, CDR1 is MNHEY and CDR2 is SMNVEV (reference sequence). There are 16 residues in the CDR3. DNA of the CDR3: TGTGCCAGCAGTTTACAAGGCCCGGGGATGGGACAGCCCCAGCATTTT. Translating gives CASSLQGPGMGQPQHF.

The chain uses TRBV18 and TRBJ1-3; D call uncertain. This CDR3 spans 17 amino acids. Trimming stripped 5 bases from V and 0 bases from J, with 17 bases between. Per germline, CDR1 KGHSH and CDR2 LQKENI. CDR3 region: CASSAWATVRSGNTIYF. In nucleotides, the CDR3 is TGTGCCAGCTCAGCCTGGGCGACCGTTCGCTCTGGAAACACCATATATTTT.

The chain links TRBV5-1 to TRBJ2-7; 9 bases are a match to TRBD2. The V segment lost 4 bases and the J segment 3 bases; nucleotides outside the gene matches: 5. CDR1 SGHRS and CDR2 YFSETQ come from the germline V gene. CDR3 size: 14 residues. CDR3 loop: CASSLEREVYEQYF. CDR3 DNA: TGCGCCAGCAGCCTAGAGCGGGAGGTCTACGAGCAGTACTTC.

Sample share makes this clone medium-sized. The rearrangement joins TRBV5-6 to TRBJ1-5; no reliable D call. CDR3 length equals 16 residues. In germline, CDR1 is SGHDT, CDR2 YYEEEE. V gave up 1 base and J gave up 0 bases, with 11 bases separating them. The CDR3 nucleotides are TGTGCCAGCAGCTTGTGGAGGAAGGCTAGCAATCAGCCCCAGCATTTT. This translates into CASSLWRKASNQPQHF. Supplemented by reference TRBV5-6 and TRBJ1-5, the full variable domain reads DAGVTQSPTHLIKTRGQQVTLRCSPKSGHDTVSWYQQALGQGPQFIFQYYEEEERQRGNFPDRFSGHQFPNYSSELNVNALLLGDSALYLCASSLWRKASNQPQHFGDGTRLSIL.

The rearrangement joins TRBV6-1 to TRBJ2-1; 9 nucleotides match TRBD2. V trimming: 6 bases; J trimming: 4 bases; junction bases outside the gene matches: 4. This CDR3 region has 14 residues. Germline V gene lookup returns CDR1 MNHNS and CDR2 SASEGT. CDR3 nucleotides: TGTGCCAGCAGAGCTAGCGGGATTTACAATGAGCAGTTCTTC. The encoded protein is CASRASGIYNEQFF.

CDR3 DNA: TGCGCCAGCAGTGACTTTAGTTCCAATGAGCAGTTCTTC. Translated, it gives CASSDFSSNEQFF. J is TRBJ2-1 and V is TRBV10-1; D gene unclear. Per the germline V gene, CDR1 is WNHNN and CDR2 is SYGVQD (reference sequence). The CDR3 sequence is 13 residues long. Trimming pared 3 bases from V and 6 bases from J, leaving 9 bases between.

This chain connects TRBV2 to TRBJ2-1; D uncertain. Germline-derived CDR1 and CDR2 are SNHLY and FYNNEI. This CDR3 region has 18 residues. V lost 7 bases, J lost 7 bases, and 29 bases lay in between. CDR3 loop: CASNPGGFHLGLRNEQFF. The CDR3 DNA follows: TGTGCCAGCAACCCCGGTGGCTTTCACCTAGGCCTCCGGAATGAGCAGTTCTTC.